This TCR beta chain is drawn from a study of T cell responses to AZD1222 COVID-19 vaccine. This CDR3 is 15 amino acids long. CDR1 is MDHEN, CDR2 SYDVKM, per germline. Trimming cost V 1 base and J 7 bases; bases outside gene matches: 5. Assay used: immunoSEQ multiplex PCR; TCRdb lists only in-frame clones, some missing. The sample carries 100,000 to 120,000 clones, 85% to 90% recorded once. The clonotype originates from an adult in good health. The chain employs TRBV28 and TRBJ2-1; TRBD2 agrees at 9 bases. The specimen was peripheral blood, collected on day 0 of AZD1222 vaccination. The CDR3 spells CASSLFLLAGNEQFF. For the CDR3, the DNA is TGTGCCAGCAGTTTATTCCTCCTAGCGGGGAATGAGCAGTTCTTC.